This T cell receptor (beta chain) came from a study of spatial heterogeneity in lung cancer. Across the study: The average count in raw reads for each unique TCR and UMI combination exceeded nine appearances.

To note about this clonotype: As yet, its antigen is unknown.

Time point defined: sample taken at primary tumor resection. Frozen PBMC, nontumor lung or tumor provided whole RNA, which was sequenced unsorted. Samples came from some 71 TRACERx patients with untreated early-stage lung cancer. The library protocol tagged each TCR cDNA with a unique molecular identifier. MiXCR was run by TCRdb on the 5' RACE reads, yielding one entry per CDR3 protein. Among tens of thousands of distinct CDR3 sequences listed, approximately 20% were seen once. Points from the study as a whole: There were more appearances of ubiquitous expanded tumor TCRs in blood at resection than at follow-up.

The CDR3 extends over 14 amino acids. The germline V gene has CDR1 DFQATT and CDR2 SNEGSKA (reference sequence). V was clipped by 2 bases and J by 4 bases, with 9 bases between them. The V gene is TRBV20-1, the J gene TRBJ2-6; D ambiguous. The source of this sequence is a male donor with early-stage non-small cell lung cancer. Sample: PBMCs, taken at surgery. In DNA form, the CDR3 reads TGCAGTGCTAGATGGGGTTCCGGGGCCAACGTCCTGACTTTC. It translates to CSARWGSGANVLTF.